These 25 T cell receptor beta chains originate from one sample sequenced in a study of cytomegalovirus exposure and HLA in healthy donors. 60 Vbeta and 13 Jbeta primers were used in PCR. Only in-frame clones appear in the TCRdb table, and some are missing; sequencing was by immunoSEQ multiplex PCR. The table has around 160,000 clones, approximately 62% seen once. The sequenced sample was PBMCs. The receptor set was obtained from a man between 50 and 59 years old in good health and CMV-seronegative.

This chain connects TRBV6-5 to TRBJ1-3; 7 bases align to TRBD1. With 6 bases clipped from V and 7 bases from J, the junction kept 12 bases outside the gene matches. CDR3 size: 15 residues. Germline lookup yields CDR1 MNHEY and CDR2 SVGAGI. The CDR3 sequence is CASSAQSGTANTIYF. CDR3 sequence (DNA): TGTGCCAGCAGCGCACAATCCGGGACAGCGAACACCATATATTTT.

The J gene is TRBJ2-1, the V gene TRBV18, with D maybe TRBD1 (5 bases). CDR1 KGHSH and CDR2 LQKENI come from the germline V gene. CDR3 size: 14 residues. The V gene lost 1 base and the J gene lost 7 bases, with 11 bases spanning the gap. The CDR3 spells CASSPRSTENEQFF. The DNA of the CDR3 is TGTGCCAGCTCACCACGGTCGACAGAGAATGAGCAGTTCTTC.

This chain connects TRBV18 to TRBJ2-3; D call uncertain. The germline CDR1 and CDR2 sequences are KGHSH and LQKENI. Trimming removed 7 bases at V and 0 bases at J, with 11 bases between. The CDR3 sequence is 14 residues long. CDR3 sequence: CASYGGLSTDTQYF. For the CDR3, the DNA is TGTGCCAGCTATGGTGGCCTTAGCACAGATACGCAGTATTTT.

This clone was seen only a few times. This chain uses TRBV19 with TRBJ1-5; D is possibly TRBD1 (6 bases). V lost 4 bases and J lost 4, with 11 bases in between. In germline, CDR1 is LNHDA, CDR2 SQIVND (reference sequence). The CDR3 covers 14 residues. This CDR3 reads CASSTYRENQPQHF. The CDR3, as DNA: TGTGCCAGTAGTACTTACAGGGAAAATCAGCCCCAGCATTTT. The variable domain in full, completed from reference TRBV19 and TRBJ1-5, reads DGGITQSPKYLFRKEGQNVTLSCEQNLNHDAMYWYRQDPGQGLRLIYYSQIVNDFQKGDIAEGYSVSREKKESFPLTVTSAQKNPTAFYLCASSTYRENQPQHFGDGTRLSIL.

The chain recombines TRBV27 with TRBJ2-5; D gene uncertain. V dropped 5 bases and J dropped 5 bases, with 15 bases sitting between them. Germline values: CDR1 MNHEY, CDR2 SMNVEV (reference sequence). CDR3 length equals 14 residues. The CDR3 DNA reads TGTGCCAGCAGTCCGACTGAATTCCGGGAGACCCAGTACTTC. Protein sequence: CASSPTEFRETQYF.

The sample holds a few counts of this clone. This chain joins TRBV6-1 and TRBJ1-1; weak D call: TRBD1 (6 bases). The CDR3 has 13 residues. V was trimmed by 11 bases and J by 0 bases, leaving 13 bases between them. Germline-derived CDR1 and CDR2 are MNHNS and SASEGT. The CDR3 protein is CAGNRELNTEAFF. In DNA form, the CDR3 reads TGTGCCGGGAACAGGGAACTGAACACTGAAGCTTTCTTT.

This clone was seen more than once but under ten times. The chain has TRBV5-1 and TRBJ2-5, with 10 nucleotides matching TRBD2. The CDR3 covers 18 residues. Trimming removed 4 bases from V and 6 bases from J; junction bases left unmatched: 18. The germline V gene encodes CDR1 SGHRS and CDR2 YFSETQ. For the CDR3, the DNA is TGCGCCAGCAGCCCCCTAAAGGGAGTAGCGGGGGGTGGAAAGACCCAGTACTTC. Translating gives CASSPLKGVAGGGKTQYF.

Comments on this clone: Relative to the germline gene, one junction end is altered; a read error may explain this. The V gene is TRBV10-3, the J gene TRBJ2-6; possible D gene TRBD2, 5 bases. This CDR3 spans 14 amino acids. CDR1 and CDR2 (germline): ENHRY, SYGVKD. CDR3 loop: CAIRTDSEANVLTF. In DNA form, the CDR3 reads TGTGCCATTAGGACGGACTCTGAGGCCAACGTCCTGACTTTC.

This chain links TRBV14 with TRBJ2-7; the D is unclear. The CDR3 runs to 15 residues. Trimming removed 1 base at V and 7 bases at J, with 17 bases between. Germline-derived CDR1 and CDR2 are SGHDN and FVKESK. CDR3 amino acids: CASSQVRPGSGEQYF. In DNA form, the CDR3 reads TGTGCCAGCAGCCAAGTTCGGCCAGGCAGTGGTGAGCAGTACTTC.

The chain recombines TRBV5-4 with TRBJ2-2; D is unclear. Per germline, CDR1 SGHNT and CDR2 YYREEE (reference sequence). Trimming cost V 3 bases and J 3 bases, with 12 bases left between them. This CDR3 spans 15 amino acids. CDR3 in amino acids: CASSSNSRYTGELFF. CDR3 nucleotides: TGTGCCAGCAGCTCGAACAGCCGGTACACCGGGGAGCTGTTTTTT. The entire variable domain, with the rest obtained from reference TRBV5-4 and TRBJ2-2, is as follows: ETGVTQSPTHLIKTRGQQVTLRCSSQSGHNTVSWYQQALGQGPQFIFQYYREEENGRGNFPPRFSGLQFPNYSSELNVNALELDDSALYLCASSSNSRYTGELFFGEGSRLTVL.

The chain recombines TRBV20-1 with TRBJ2-3; D might be TRBD1 (5 bases). V was cut by 3 bases and J by 9 bases, with 10 bases left in between. The germline V gene encodes CDR1 DFQATT and CDR2 SNEGSKA (reference sequence). There are 11 residues in the CDR3. The CDR3 region is CSASGASTQYF. DNA for the CDR3: TGCAGTGCTAGTGGGGCGAGCACGCAGTATTTT.

The gene calls are TRBV6-5 and TRBJ1-1; 8 nucleotides align to TRBD1. The ends lost 8 bases at V and 4 bases at J; junction bases unmatched: 6. The germline CDR1 and CDR2 sequences are MNHEY and SVGAGI. This CDR3 spans 13 amino acids. The CDR3 loop reads CASQGAWVTEAFF. CDR3 sequence (DNA): TGTGCCAGCCAGGGGGCTTGGGTCACTGAAGCTTTCTTT.

The gene calls are TRBV19 and TRBJ1-3; 7 bases map to TRBD1. The V segment lost 5 bases and the J segment 5 bases; nucleotides outside the gene matches: 3. Germline-derived CDR1 and CDR2 are LNHDA and SQIVND (reference sequence). This CDR3 is built from 13 residues. CDR3 in amino acids: CASSGQVRNTIYF. The CDR3 DNA reads as TGTGCCAGTAGTGGACAGGTCCGAAACACCATATATTTT.

This chain joins TRBV2 and TRBJ2-7, with 12 bases that match TRBD1. Germline values: CDR1 SNHLY, CDR2 FYNNEI. V lost 2 bases to trimming and J lost 6 bases; unmatched junction nucleotides: 2. The CDR3 spans 14 residues. The DNA for the CDR3 is TGTGCCAGCAGTGAAAGGGGACAGGGGGCCGAGCAGTACTTC. Protein sequence: CASSERGQGAEQYF.

CDR3 sequence (DNA): TGTGCCAGCAGCTTAGTGGGACTAGCGGGTGCCGGGGAGCTGTTTTTT. The encoded protein is CASSLVGLAGAGELFF. This chain connects TRBV7-2 to TRBJ2-2; 12 bases are a match to TRBD2. Germline V gives CDR1 SGHTA, CDR2 FQGNSA. The CDR3 extends over 16 amino acids. The V and J ends lost 1 base and 6 bases, in that order; junction bases with no gene match: 3.

V usage is TRBV6-6 and J usage is TRBJ1-2; D is perhaps TRBD1 (6 bases). CDR1 is MNHNY, CDR2 SVGAGI, per germline (reference sequence). V was pared by 7 bases and J by 0 bases, with 12 bases between. This CDR3 has 14 amino acids. CDR3 sequence reads: CASKDSSSNYGYTF. The CDR3 coding sequence is TGTGCCAGCAAGGACAGTTCTTCTAACTATGGCTACACCTTC.

This clone was observed a few times. J is TRBJ1-5 and V is TRBV28; maybe TRBD1 (6 bases). Germline CDR1 MDHEN, CDR2 SYDVKM. This CDR3 is 14 amino acids long. Trimming took off 5 bases at V and 4 bases at J, with 12 bases between the two ends. The CDR3 loop reads CASSRTDYNQPQHF. CDR3 coding DNA: TGTGCCAGCAGTCGGACAGATTATAATCAGCCCCAGCATTTT.

This sequence joins TRBV7-9 and TRBJ1-4, with 9 bases aligning to TRBD1. CDR1 and CDR2 from the germline V gene are SEHNR and FQNEAQ (reference sequence). CDR3 length: 16 residues. The V and J ends lost 1 base and 8 bases, in that order; junction bases with no gene match: 8. The CDR3 sequence: CASSLGTGAREEKLFF. In nucleotides, the CDR3 is TGTGCCAGCAGCTTAGGGACAGGGGCAAGAGAAGAAAAACTGTTTTTT.

This clone has only a few counts. The chain is built from TRBV28 and TRBJ2-1; 14 nucleotides align to TRBD2. The CDR3 runs to 18 residues. CDR1 is MDHEN and CDR2 is SYDVKM in the germline V gene. The ends lost 6 bases at V and 0 bases at J; junction bases unmatched: 7. CDR3 in amino acids: CASSTGTSGGRSYNEQFF. The CDR3 DNA reads TGTGCCAGCAGCACCGGGACTAGCGGGGGACGCTCCTACAATGAGCAGTTCTTC.

This clone came up a few times. The J gene is TRBJ2-2, the V gene TRBV20-1; 8 nucleotides match TRBD1. CDR1 and CDR2 (germline): DFQATT, SNEGSKA (reference sequence). The CDR3 contains 11 residues. Germline trimming cut 6 bases from V and 11 bases from J; bases unmatched to any gene: 5. The CDR3 nucleotides are TGCAGTGCATCACAGGGGGGTGAGCTGTTTTTT. It yields the protein CSASQGGELFF.

The V and J genes are TRBV5-1 and TRBJ2-1; 11 positions agree with TRBD2. CDR1 and CDR2 from the germline V gene are SGHRS and YFSETQ. The CDR3 consists of 17 residues. After removal of 7 bases from V and 6 bases from J, the junction contained 15 bases not matched to a gene. The CDR3 region is CASLPSSGGTRVNEQFF. Here the CDR3 DNA reads TGCGCCAGCCTCCCCTCTAGCGGGGGGACTAGGGTCAATGAGCAGTTCTTC.

The chain carries TRBV4-2 and TRBJ2-1, with 10 bases fitting TRBD2. Germline CDR1 is LGHNA and CDR2 is YNFKEQ. The CDR3 is 17 residues long. With 1 base clipped from V and 6 bases from J, the junction kept 9 bases outside the gene matches. DNA for the CDR3: TGTGCCAGCAGCCAAGCGCTGCGGACTAGCGGTTCCAATGAGCAGTTCTTC. It translates to CASSQALRTSGSNEQFF.

The chain has TRBV10-1 and TRBJ1-5; no reliable D call. CDR1 and CDR2 from the germline V gene are WNHNN and SYGVQD (reference sequence). The CDR3 is made up of 13 amino acids. Trimming left V 5 bases short and J 5 bases short, with 10 bases between. CDR3 region: CASSLERYQPQHF. The CDR3 coding sequence is TGCGCCAGCAGTTTAGAGAGGTATCAGCCCCAGCATTTT.

This clone has only a few counts. This rearrangement joins TRBV6-1 to TRBJ1-2; D unresolved. This CDR3 is 14 amino acids long. V was shortened by 2 bases and J by 7 bases, with 14 bases between the two germline ends. Germline V gene data show CDR1 as MNHNS and CDR2 as SASEGT. The CDR3: CASSEWRDLSGYTF. The DNA of the CDR3 is TGTGCCAGCAGTGAATGGAGAGATTTAAGTGGCTACACCTTC.

The chain recombines TRBV5-6 with TRBJ1-4; 8 bases align to TRBD1. The CDR3 covers 13 residues. CDR1 and CDR2 from the germline V gene are SGHDT and YYEEEE. Trimming took 3 bases from V and 7 from J; bases not matched to a gene: 2. The CDR3 spells CASSWDRTEKLFF. The CDR3 DNA reads TGTGCCAGCAGCTGGGACAGGACTGAAAAACTGTTTTTT.